These 24 T cell receptor beta chains came from one sample sequenced in a study of T cells in Graves' hyperthyroidism and ophthalmopathy. What was amplified from RNA transcripts were TCR beta CDR3 regions. TCR CDR3 regions were first amplified by RT-PCR with HTBI primers. TCRdb processed the multiplex PCR reads anew with MiXCR; each CDR3 protein has one entry. The sample has roughly 420,000 distinct CDR3 sequences; roughly 14% are singletons. Sample: blood. The receptors stem from a woman under 30 with Graves' hyperthyroidism.

The chain recombines TRBV20-1 with TRBJ2-1; D is undetermined. Germline V lookup: CDR1 DFQATT, CDR2 SNEGSKA (reference sequence). V shed 0 bases and J shed 7 bases, with 13 bases lying between them. The CDR3 runs to 14 residues. The CDR3 here is CSARDYRRKNEQFF. CDR3 nucleotides: TGCAGTGCTAGAGATTATAGGCGGAAGAATGAGCAGTTCTTC.

This clonotype has just a few counts. V is TRBV6-5 and J is TRBJ2-7; TRBD1 is a possible D gene (5 bases). The germline CDR1 and CDR2 sequences are MNHEY and SVGAGI. V was pared by 0 bases and J by 1 base, with 7 bases between. CDR3 length equals 14 residues. The DNA of the CDR3 is TGTGCCAGCAGTTACTCGGACATGTCCTACGAGCAGTACTTC. Translating it yields CASSYSDMSYEQYF.

In regard to this clonotype: A much larger clone differs by one base, so this may be a read error. The DNA of the CDR3 is TGTGCCAGCCCACCACCGGGACAGGGGTTGACAAATTCACCCCTCCACTTT. Its translation is CASPPPGQGLTNSPLHF. V and J are TRBV18 and TRBJ1-6; TRBD1 matches at 10 bases. This CDR3 contains 17 residues. In germline, CDR1 is KGHSH, CDR2 LQKENI.

This clonotype was recorded a few times. V and J are TRBV7-8 and TRBJ1-3, with D possibly TRBD1 on 5 matching bases. The CDR3 is 17 residues long. Germline V gene sequence: CDR1 SGHVS, CDR2 FQNEAQ. Trimming left V 0 bases short and J 1 base short, with 13 bases between. The CDR3 region is CASSLALGGPSGNTIYF. For the CDR3, the DNA is TGTGCCAGCAGCTTAGCGCTTGGGGGACCGTCTGGAAACACCATATATTTT.

In its sample, this clonotype was seen a few times. The chain links TRBV7-2 to TRBJ1-1; D is possibly TRBD1 (5 bases). Germline V gene data show CDR1 as SGHTA and CDR2 as FQGNSA. The CDR3 spans 15 residues. The germline V and J ends were trimmed by 1 base and 11 bases, with 20 bases remaining between them. CDR3 bases: TGTGCCAGCAGCTTAGTAAAGCTTCAGGGCCCCAAGGCTTTCTTT. Encoded protein: CASSLVKLQGPKAFF.

The chain couples TRBV6-1 to TRBJ1-2; weak D call: TRBD1 (6 bases). Trimming cost V 10 bases and J 5 bases, with 20 bases left between them. Looked up from germline, CDR1 is MNHNS and CDR2 is SASEGT. CDR3 length: 14 residues. CDR3 in amino acids: CATLRTVMAYGYTF. Here the CDR3 DNA reads TGTGCCACCCTAAGGACAGTGATGGCATATGGCTACACCTTC.

In its sample, this clonotype was seen a few times. This chain connects TRBV6-1 to TRBJ2-1, with 10 bases aligning to TRBD2. V shed 4 bases, J shed 9 bases, and the junction held 9 bases outside the gene matches. The CDR3 has 15 amino acids. Germline loops: CDR1 MNHNS, CDR2 SASEGT. In DNA form, the CDR3 reads TGTGCCAGCAGTGTTAGGCTAGCGGGAGAGGTTGAGCAGTTCTTC. Residues: CASSVRLAGEVEQFF.

This clonotype showed up just a few times. The V gene is TRBV12-3 or TRBV12-4, the J gene TRBJ2-3, with 7 bases aligning to TRBD1. V lost 7 bases and J lost 2; bases outside the gene matches: 9. The CDR3 runs to 15 residues. This CDR3 is CASNMGDSHTDTQYF. DNA of the CDR3: TGTGCCAGCAACATGGGGGACAGCCACACAGATACGCAGTATTTT.

In nucleotides, the CDR3 is TGTGCCAGCAGTTCCCAAATGACCGGGACTAGCGAATACAATGAGCAGTTCTTC. This gives the protein CASSSQMTGTSEYNEQFF. The chain recombines TRBV27 with TRBJ2-1; 10 positions agree with TRBD2. The ends lost 4 bases at V and 4 bases at J; junction bases unmatched: 13. Germline-derived CDR1 and CDR2 are MNHEY and SMNVEV (reference sequence). CDR3 length: 18 amino acids.

This sequence joins TRBV18 and TRBJ1-3; tentatively, D is TRBD1 (6 bases). V was pared by 2 bases and J by 0 bases, with 20 bases between. This CDR3 has 19 amino acids. CDR1 KGHSH and CDR2 LQKENI come from the germline V gene. CDR3 protein: CASSPFGSGADDSGNTIYF. CDR3 DNA sequence: TGTGCCAGCTCACCATTTGGGTCAGGGGCCGACGACTCTGGAAACACCATATATTTT.

V is TRBV24-1 and J is TRBJ2-5; D gene uncertain. V was trimmed by 0 bases and J by 8 bases, leaving 6 bases between them. This CDR3 is 12 amino acids long. Germline V gene sequence: CDR1 KGHDR, CDR2 SFDVKD. The CDR3 is CATSDLFRTQYF. Written as DNA, the CDR3 is TGTGCCACCAGTGATTTGTTTAGAACCCAGTACTTC.

This clonotype turned up a few times. This sequence joins TRBV12-3 or TRBV12-4 and TRBJ1-2; D is ambiguous. The V end was cut by 5 bases, the J end by 4 bases, with 11 bases between. The CDR3 consists of 13 residues. This CDR3 reads CASSLRWPYGYTF. In nucleotides, the CDR3 is TGTGCCAGCAGTCTCCGGTGGCCCTATGGCTACACCTTC.

This clonotype was recorded a few times. V is TRBV10-3 and J is TRBJ1-5; the D gene is possibly TRBD1 (5 bases). The V end was cut by 4 bases, the J end by 0 bases, with 7 bases between. The germline V gene encodes CDR1 ENHRY and CDR2 SYGVKD. The CDR3 covers 14 residues. The DNA for the CDR3 is TGTGCCATCAGTGGACAGAATAGCAATCAGCCCCAGCATTTT. Translating it yields CAISGQNSNQPQHF.

This clonotype was seen a handful of times. The V gene is TRBV4-1, the J gene TRBJ1-5; TRBD1 agrees at 7 bases. V dropped 4 bases and J dropped 7; count of bases not matched to a gene: 19. Germline lookup yields CDR1 MGHRA and CDR2 YSYEKL. CDR3 length: 18 residues. The CDR3: CASSRTGAAEGLGQPQHF. Written as DNA, the CDR3 is TGCGCCAGCAGCCGAACAGGGGCCGCCGAAGGTCTGGGGCAGCCCCAGCATTTT.

This clonotype was observed at least ten times. CDR3 region: CSVERLQRSAGTQYF. For the CDR3, the DNA is TGCAGCGTTGAGAGACTCCAGCGGTCGGCAGGGACGCAGTATTTT. This chain uses TRBV29-1 with TRBJ2-3; either TRBD1 or TRBD2 may supply D (5 bases each). The CDR3 has 15 residues. The V end lost 3 bases, the J end lost 9 bases, and 22 bases lay between the germline ends. Germline V gene lookup returns CDR1 SQVTM and CDR2 ANQGSEA.

Points on this clonotype: This may be a read error, as it is one base from a much larger clone. The rearrangement uses TRBV28 and TRBJ1-1; TRBD1 matches at 7 bases. CDR3 size: 14 residues. Germline loops: CDR1 MDHEN, CDR2 SYDVKM. The CDR3 DNA follows: TGTGTCGGACAGACAGGGAGCGTGAACACTGAAGCTTTCTTT. It yields the protein CVGQTGSVNTEAFF.

As concerns this clonotype: Germline is not matched at one junction end, which may reflect a read error. The chain uses TRBV3-1 and TRBJ2-2; 8 positions agree with TRBD2. Germline V gives CDR1 LGHDT, CDR2 YNNKEL (reference sequence). The CDR3 length is 15 residues. In DNA form, the CDR3 reads TGTGCCAGCAGACAAGGCACGGGAGGGTACGGGGAGCTGTTTTTT. Translation gives CASRQGTGGYGELFF. Filled out from reference TRBV3-1 and TRBJ2-2, the complete variable domain reads DTAVSQTPKYLVTQMGNDKSIKCEQNLGHDTMYWYKQDSKKFLKIMFSYNNKELIINETVPNRFSPKSPDKAHLNLHINSLELGDSAVYFCASRQGTGGYGELFFGEGSRLTVL.

This clonotype was recorded many times. V is TRBV28 and J is TRBJ1-1, with 7 bases identical to TRBD1. Unmatched junction bases numbered 10, after V lost 3 bases and J lost 9 bases. Germline assignment: CDR1 MDHEN and CDR2 SYDVKM. This CDR3 region has 14 residues. The CDR3 loop reads CASSFQDRQFKAFF. In DNA, the CDR3 is TGTGCCAGCAGTTTTCAGGACAGGCAATTTAAAGCTTTCTTT.

The genes are TRBV20-1 and TRBJ2-1, with unresolved D. This CDR3 contains 15 residues. Trimming took off 1 base at V and 5 bases at J, with 15 bases between the two ends. Germline V gives CDR1 DFQATT, CDR2 SNEGSKA (reference sequence). The CDR3 DNA sequence: TGCAGTGCTAGAGCCAGCCCCCCCGCACACAATGAGCAGTTCTTC. This encodes CSARASPPAHNEQFF.

This chain joins TRBV5-1 and TRBJ2-7, with 7 bases aligning to TRBD1. Germline V gene sequence: CDR1 SGHRS, CDR2 YFSETQ. Trimming removed 6 bases from V and 2 bases from J; junction bases left unmatched: 8. This CDR3 contains 14 residues. The CDR3 nucleotides are TGCGCCAGCACCTCCGGGACAGTGGCCTACGAGCAGTACTTC. It encodes CASTSGTVAYEQYF.

In this sample, this clonotype turned up many times. The chain has TRBV6-2 or TRBV6-3 and TRBJ2-1; the D gene is possibly TRBD1 (5 bases). CDR1 is MNHEY, CDR2 SVGEGT, per germline. This CDR3 spans 14 amino acids. The V gene lost 5 bases and the J gene lost 9 bases, with 17 bases spanning the gap. The CDR3, as DNA: TGTGCCAGCAGTCGCCCCAAGACAGTAATTGAGCAGTTCTTC. It yields the protein CASSRPKTVIEQFF.

This chain uses TRBV19 with TRBJ2-7; the D is unclear. V gave up 5 bases and J gave up 6 bases, with 14 bases separating them. CDR3 length: 13 residues. Germline V gene lookup returns CDR1 LNHDA and CDR2 SQIVND (reference sequence). The CDR3 region has the DNA TGTGCCAGTAGTTGGCTGGCGACGAGCGAGCAGTACTTC. The encoded protein is CASSWLATSEQYF.

This clonotype was seen a few times. V usage is TRBV6-5 and J usage is TRBJ1-4; weak D call: TRBD1 (6 bases). The CDR3 is made up of 16 amino acids. Trimming left V 0 bases short and J 7 bases short, with 15 bases between. The germline V gene encodes CDR1 MNHEY and CDR2 SVGAGI. DNA of the CDR3: TGTGCCAGCAGTTACTCATCGGGGGGCCCGGGTGAAAAACTGTTTTTT. As protein: CASSYSSGGPGEKLFF.

The genes are TRBV7-9 and TRBJ2-3; D is unclear. V lost 0 bases, J lost 8 bases, and 12 bases lay in between. The CDR3 totals 14 residues. Germline CDR1 and CDR2: SEHNR and FQNEAQ (reference sequence). CDR3 sequence reads: CASSLASRPGTQYF. The CDR3, as DNA: TGTGCCAGCAGCTTAGCGTCCCGGCCGGGTACGCAGTATTTT.